These 18 T cell receptor beta chains share one sample of origin, sequenced in a study of T cells in Graves' hyperthyroidism and ophthalmopathy. The TCR beta CDR3 regions underwent amplification using RNA transcripts as the source. The TCR CDR3 was amplified in a first-round RT-PCR using the HTBI primer set. Each CDR3 protein gets one entry after TCRdb re-called the multiplex PCR reads with MiXCR. The table records some 760,000 distinct CDR3 sequences, 14% of them present only once. The specimen was blood. All receptors come from a woman aged 18-29 years with Graves' hyperthyroidism.

This clonotype was seen ten or more times. The chain uses TRBV7-9 and TRBJ2-7; maybe TRBD1 (6 bases). This CDR3 comprises 16 residues. The germline V gene has CDR1 SEHNR and CDR2 FQNEAQ (reference sequence). V lost 5 bases, J lost 5 bases, and 22 bases lay in between. Written as DNA, the CDR3 is TGTGCCAGCAGCGAAATCACCGGGACACTCGCTAACGAGCAGTACTTC. Amino acid sequence: CASSEITGTLANEQYF.

The chain uses TRBV30 and TRBJ2-1; unclear D gene. This CDR3 contains 11 residues. Germline CDR1 GTSNPN, CDR2 SVGIG (reference sequence). Trimming removed 2 bases at V and 9 bases at J, with 8 bases between. CDR3 amino acids: CAWSSVSEQFF. DNA for the CDR3: TGTGCCTGGAGTTCGGTGAGTGAGCAGTTCTTC. The variable domain in full, completed from reference TRBV30 and TRBJ2-1, reads SQTIHQWPATLVQPVGSPLSLECTVEGTSNPNLYWYRQAAGRGLQLLFYSVGIGQISSEVPQNLSASRPQDRQFILSSKKLLLSDSGFYLCAWSSVSEQFFGPGTRLTVL.

This clonotype occurred many times. The chain links TRBV5-1 to TRBJ2-1; 11 nucleotides line up with TRBD2. With 0 bases clipped from V and 10 bases from J, the junction kept 6 bases outside the gene matches. The CDR3 runs 15 residues. Germline-derived CDR1 and CDR2 are SGHRS and YFSETQ. The CDR3 sequence is CASSLVVAGGVEQFF. The DNA of the CDR3 is TGCGCCAGCAGCTTGGTGGTAGCGGGAGGGGTGGAGCAGTTCTTC.

This clonotype was observed at least ten times. This CDR3 reads CASSPRTSGMIYEQYF. The CDR3 DNA follows: TGTGCCAGCAGCCCCCGGACTAGCGGGATGATCTACGAGCAGTACTTC. The V call is TRBV11-2, the J call TRBJ2-7; 12 nucleotides line up with TRBD2. The germline V gene encodes CDR1 SGHAT and CDR2 FQNNGV. V gave up 5 bases and J gave up 3 bases; unmatched junction bases: 8. The CDR3 consists of 16 residues.

Concerning this clonotype itself: Mismatch with germline at one junction end may stem from a read error. V usage is TRBV2 and J usage is TRBJ2-1, with D perhaps TRBD2 (5 bases). The CDR3 runs to 13 residues. The V gene's germline CDR1 is SNHLY and CDR2 FYNNEI. CDR3 in amino acids: CASSDTSYNERFF. CDR3 coding DNA: TGTGCCAGCAGTGACACTAGTTACAATGAGCGGTTCTTC.

This clonotype was counted a few times. The rearrangement uses TRBV7-6 and TRBJ2-2, with 13 bases identical to TRBD2. The germline gives CDR1 SGHVS, CDR2 FNYEAQ. CDR3 length: 18 amino acids. Trimming removed 5 bases from V and 1 base from J; junction bases left unmatched: 7. The CDR3: CASSPRLAGGQNTGELFF. The CDR3 DNA sequence: TGTGCCAGCAGCCCCCGACTAGCGGGAGGACAGAACACCGGGGAGCTGTTTTTT.

The CDR3 DNA reads as TGTGCCAGCAGACAGCAGGGTCTCGGGGGCTCCTACGAGCAGTACTTC. This gives the protein CASRQQGLGGSYEQYF. The chain joins TRBV27 to TRBJ2-7, with a weak D call TRBD2 (6 bases). The CDR3 runs to 16 residues. V dropped 6 bases and J dropped 0 bases, with 18 bases sitting between them. Per germline, CDR1 MNHEY and CDR2 SMNVEV (reference sequence).

Concerning this clonotype: This clone may be a read error of a much larger clone one base away. The V call is TRBV27, the J call TRBJ2-1, with D unresolved. This CDR3 spans 14 amino acids. CDR1 is MNHEY and CDR2 is SMNVEV in the germline V gene (reference sequence). In DNA form, the CDR3 reads TGTGCCAGCAGTTCGCGAAACTCCTACAATGGGCAGTTCTTC. Translation: CASSSRNSYNGQFF.

The chain links TRBV6-1 to TRBJ1-2; TRBD1 might be the D (5 bases). V was pared by 7 bases and J by 4 bases, with 16 bases between. Germline CDR1 and CDR2: MNHNS and SASEGT. The CDR3 contains 14 residues. The DNA for the CDR3 is TGTGCCAGCACCAACCGGGGGGGTCTCTATGGCTACACCTTC. Translated, it gives CASTNRGGLYGYTF.

Note on this clonotype: The CDR3 ends on some other residue instead of the conserved phenylalanine or tryptophan, so this is likely a read error. CDR3 region: CSARLAPGLAASSYNEQFV. The CDR3 nucleotides read TGCAGTGCTAGACTGGCCCCGGGACTAGCGGCGAGCTCCTACAATGAGCAGTTCGTC. The chain employs TRBV20-1 and TRBJ2-1; TRBD2 aligns across 11 bases. J was trimmed by 0 bases and V by 2 bases; bases with no gene match: 12. The length of the CDR3 is 19 residues. Germline assignment: CDR1 DFQATT and CDR2 SNEGSKA (reference sequence).

This clonotype showed up many times. The chain uses TRBV12-3 or TRBV12-4 and TRBJ1-1, with unresolved D. V lost 4 bases and J lost 7, with 16 bases in between. The CDR3 spans 14 residues. The CDR3 region is CASSSLAGGVEAFF. The CDR3 nucleotides read TGTGCCAGCAGTTCCTTGGCCGGAGGCGTTGAAGCTTTCTTT.

This chain connects TRBV4-1 to TRBJ1-5; D remains ambiguous. Trimming left V 0 bases short and J 11 bases short, with 14 bases between. The length of the CDR3 is 14 residues. Germline V CDR1 and CDR2: MGHRA, YSYEKL. CDR3 DNA: TGCGCCAGCAGCCAAGATTCTCGGGAGCGGGCCCAGCATTTT. Residues: CASSQDSRERAQHF.

This clonotype showed up many times. The CDR3 coding sequence is TGTGCCAGCAGCTTAGGGGGTCTCGGGGAGCTGTTTTTT. Translation gives CASSLGGLGELFF. The rearrangement uses TRBV11-2 and TRBJ2-2; D not resolved. There are 13 residues in the CDR3. The V end lost 1 base, the J end lost 7 bases, and 7 bases lay between the germline ends. Looked up from germline, CDR1 is SGHAT and CDR2 is FQNNGV.

This clonotype was counted many times. The chain links TRBV2 to TRBJ1-1; tentative D call: TRBD1 (6 bases). Germline CDR1 reads SNHLY; CDR2 reads FYNNEI. Trimming shortened V by 5 bases and J by 1 base, and 8 bases separated the two germline ends. The CDR3 runs 13 residues. In DNA form, the CDR3 reads TGTGCCAGCAGTAGACAGGAGAACACTGAAGCTTTCTTT. Encoded protein: CASSRQENTEAFF.

This clonotype was seen many times. V and J are TRBV28 and TRBJ1-5; perhaps TRBD1 as D (6 bases). CDR3 size: 16 residues. Germline-derived CDR1 and CDR2 are MDHEN and SYDVKM. V lost 5 bases and J lost 5, with 19 bases in between. The CDR3 spells CASSVPAGGGDQPQHF. The CDR3 DNA sequence: TGTGCCAGCAGTGTCCCGGCCGGGGGGGGCGATCAGCCCCAGCATTTT.

This clonotype was observed many times. The CDR3 DNA follows: TGTGCCACGCTCGCAGTGGGAGATACGCAGTATTTT. The encoded protein is CATLAVGDTQYF. This sequence joins TRBV7-9 and TRBJ2-3; D unclear. V lost 10 bases and J 5 bases, leaving 13 bases between the germline ends. The CDR3 covers 12 residues. The germline V gene has CDR1 SEHNR and CDR2 FQNEAQ (reference sequence).

This chain connects TRBV12-3 or TRBV12-4 to TRBJ1-4, with 8 bases matching TRBD1. V lost 4 bases to trimming and J lost 5 bases; unmatched junction nucleotides: 3. The CDR3 runs to 14 residues. Written as DNA, the CDR3 is TGTGCCAGCAGTTGGGACAGGTCGAATGAAAAACTGTTTTTT. Translation gives CASSWDRSNEKLFF.

This clonotype was seen many times. The chain combines TRBV18 with TRBJ2-5; the match to TRBD1 covers 9 bases. CDR3 length: 14 amino acids. The V gene's germline CDR1 is KGHSH and CDR2 LQKENI. Trimming took 3 bases from V and 4 from J; bases not matched to a gene: 3. The CDR3 protein is CASSPTTGGETQYF. CDR3 coding DNA: TGTGCCAGCTCACCGACGACAGGGGGAGAGACCCAGTACTTC.